Listed below are T cell receptor beta chains from one sample, sequenced in a study of cytomegalovirus exposure and HLA in healthy donors. TCRdb keeps only in-frame clones here, not all; method: immunoSEQ multiplex PCR. The sample has more than 60,000 clones, about 75% seen once; the top ten hold roughly 3.5%. Sequenced material: PBMCs. The receptors were gathered from a man aged 18 to 30 in good health and CMV-seronegative. The CDR3 runs from the conserved cysteine through the conserved F or W. D genes are given only for firm matches. Some rows mark clone size as missing; the rest say once, few, many or name a class of expanded clone.

TRBV19	NA	TRBJ2-5	TRBD1	CASSIAGQAWETQYF	TGTGCCAGTAGTATAGCTGGACAGGCATGGGAGACCCAGTACTTC
TRBV7-6	few	TRBJ1-4	NA	CASSFLFGSEKLFF	TGTGCCAGCAGCTTTTTGTTCGGGTCTGAAAAACTGTTTTTT
TRBV6-5	NA	TRBJ1-1	NA	CASSYGGSGTEAFF	TGTGCCAGCAGTTACGGGGGGTCGGGCACTGAAGCTTTCTTT
TRBV19	NA	TRBJ2-5	TRBD2	CASSIQGGSLQETQYF	TGTGCCAGTAGTATCCAGGGAGGGAGCCTCCAAGAGACCCAGTACTTC
TRBV6-6	once	TRBJ2-5	NA	CASSYRERGGEAQYF	TGTGCCAGCAGTTACCGGGAAAGAGGAGGGGAGGCCCAGTACTTC
TRBV7-9	NA	TRBJ1-5	TRBD1	CASSYYRDSYSNQPQHF	TGTGCCAGCAGCTACTACCGGGACAGTTATAGCAATCAGCCCCAGCATTTT
TRBV5-1	few	TRBJ1-2	NA	CASSLSGGANYGYTF	TGCGCCAGCAGCTTATCGGGGGGTGCTAACTATGGCTACACCTTC
TRBV6-5	NA	TRBJ1-6	NA	CASSQTGNSPLHF	TGTGCCAGCAGCCAAACAGGGAATTCACCCCTCCACTTT
TRBV28	NA	TRBJ2-1	TRBD1	CASSFARDRGLDEQFF	TGTGCCAGCAGTTTCGCACGGGACAGGGGGCTGGATGAGCAGTTCTTC
TRBV11-2	few	TRBJ2-4	TRBD1	CASSSGLETGKIQYF	TGTGCCAGCAGCTCCGGCCTAGAGACAGGGAAGATTCAGTACTTC